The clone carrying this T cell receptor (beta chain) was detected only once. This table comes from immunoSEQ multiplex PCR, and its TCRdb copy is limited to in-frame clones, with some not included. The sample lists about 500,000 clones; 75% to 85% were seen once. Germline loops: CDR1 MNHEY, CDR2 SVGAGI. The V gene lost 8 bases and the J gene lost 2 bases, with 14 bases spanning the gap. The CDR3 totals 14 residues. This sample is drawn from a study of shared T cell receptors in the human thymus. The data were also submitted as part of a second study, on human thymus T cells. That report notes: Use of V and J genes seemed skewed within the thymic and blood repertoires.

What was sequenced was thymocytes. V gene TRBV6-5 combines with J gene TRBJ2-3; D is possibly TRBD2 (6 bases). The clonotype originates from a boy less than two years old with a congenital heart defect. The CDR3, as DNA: TGTGCCAGCGGCGGGCGGGAACCCACAGATACGCAGTATTTT. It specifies CASGGREPTDTQYF.